This entry lists 8 T cell receptor beta chains sequenced from one sample in a study of cytomegalovirus exposure and HLA in healthy donors. It was with 60 Vbeta and 13 Jbeta primers that the PCR ran. The repertoire was sequenced with immunoSEQ multiplex PCR; TCRdb's copy has only in-frame clones and lacks some. Of about 38,000 clones listed, approximately 90% are singletons. The sequenced material came from PBMCs. The receptors shown here come from a woman between 40 and 55 years old in good health and CMV-seropositive.

V and J are TRBV2 and TRBJ1-5; TRBD1 agrees at 10 bases. V was clipped by 5 bases and J by 7 bases; unmatched bases: 5. The CDR3 consists of 14 residues. Germline V CDR1 and CDR2: SNHLY, FYNNEI. CDR3 DNA: TGTGCCAGCAGTTCGACAGGGGGCAGGCAGCCCCAGCATTTT. It translates to CASSSTGGRQPQHF.

This clone was recorded once. The chain has TRBV7-8 and TRBJ1-6; TRBD1 matches at 7 bases. In germline, CDR1 is SGHVS, CDR2 FQNEAQ. CDR3 size: 16 residues. After removal of 5 bases from V and 7 bases from J, the junction contained 11 bases not matched to a gene. CDR3 DNA sequence: TGTGCCAGCAGCCACGACAGGGAATTATGGAATTCACCCCTCCACTTT. Translation gives CASSHDRELWNSPLHF. The entire variable domain, with the rest obtained from reference TRBV7-8 and TRBJ1-6, is as follows: GAGVSQSPRYKVAKRGQDVALRCDPISGHVSLFWYQQALGQGPEFLTYFQNEAQLDKSGLPSDRFFAERPEGSVSTLKIQRTQQEDSAVYLCASSHDRELWNSPLHFGNGTRLTVT.

The chain joins TRBV6-5 to TRBJ2-7; D unresolved. Trimming took 0 bases from V and 2 from J, leaving 8 bases between them. The length of the CDR3 is 14 residues. Germline V gene sequence: CDR1 MNHEY, CDR2 SVGAGI. The CDR3 DNA sequence: TGTGCCAGCAGTTACTCGGGCAGAACCTACGAGCAGTACTTC. It encodes CASSYSGRTYEQYF.

V gene TRBV9 combines with J gene TRBJ1-6, with D tentatively TRBD1 (5 bases). Trimming cost V 3 bases and J 0 bases, with 13 bases left between them. The germline CDR1 and CDR2 sequences are SGDLS and YYNGEE. The CDR3 has 17 residues. Here the CDR3 reads CASSGGTGSSYNSPLHF. In DNA form, the CDR3 reads TGTGCCAGCAGCGGGGGGACTGGAAGCTCCTATAATTCACCCCTCCACTTT. Based on the CDR3 plus reference TRBV9 and TRBJ1-6, the full variable domain is DSGVTQTPKHLITATGQRVTLRCSPRSGDLSVYWYQQSLDQGLQFLIQYYNGEERAKGNILERFSAQQFPDLHSELNLSSLELGDSALYFCASSGGTGSSYNSPLHFGNGTRLTVT.

The V call is TRBV11-2, the J call TRBJ1-3, with a weak D call TRBD1 (5 bases). The CDR3 sequence is 17 residues long. V was pared by 5 bases and J by 2 bases, with 19 bases between. CDR1 and CDR2 (germline): SGHAT, FQNNGV. The CDR3 region is CASSPGDSLGTGNTIYF. For the CDR3, the DNA is TGTGCCAGCAGCCCGGGGGACTCCCTGGGGACTGGAAACACCATATATTTT.

In DNA, the CDR3 is TGCAGCGTTGCAGTGAACACTGAAGCTTTCTTT. This gives the protein CSVAVNTEAFF. The chain couples TRBV29-1 to TRBJ1-1; no clear D. V lost 4 bases and J 0 bases, leaving 3 bases between the germline ends. Germline values: CDR1 SQVTM, CDR2 ANQGSEA. The CDR3 consists of 11 residues.

This chain joins TRBV6-5 and TRBJ2-5; TRBD2 might be the D (6 bases). From germline, CDR1 is MNHEY and CDR2 SVGAGI. The CDR3 loop spans 15 amino acids. With 0 bases removed from V and 3 bases from J, the gap between germline ends came to 11 bases. The CDR3 coding sequence is TGTGCCAGCAGTTACTCCGGGGGAGTAGAAGAGACCCAGTACTTC. This translates into CASSYSGGVEETQYF.

V and J are TRBV28 and TRBJ2-5, with D possibly TRBD1 on 5 matching bases. The end of the DNA aligns better with TRBJ2-7, so the J call may be wrong. The CDR3 covers 13 residues. Germline CDR1 reads MDHEN; CDR2 reads SYDVKM. In nucleotides, the CDR3 is TGTGCCAGCAAGGGGATAGGGTCCTACGAGCAGTACTTC. This gives the protein CASKGIGSYEQYF.